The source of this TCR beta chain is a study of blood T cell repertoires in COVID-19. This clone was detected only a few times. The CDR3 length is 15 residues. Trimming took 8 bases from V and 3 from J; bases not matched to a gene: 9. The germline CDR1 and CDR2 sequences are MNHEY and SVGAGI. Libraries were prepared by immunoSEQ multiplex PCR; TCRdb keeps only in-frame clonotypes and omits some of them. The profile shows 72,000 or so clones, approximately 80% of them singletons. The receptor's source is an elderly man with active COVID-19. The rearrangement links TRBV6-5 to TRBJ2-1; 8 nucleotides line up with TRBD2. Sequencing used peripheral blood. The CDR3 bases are TGTGCCAGCTTCAAAGCGGGAGTTAGCTACAATGAGCAGTTCTTC. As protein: CASFKAGVSYNEQFF.